These T cell receptor beta chains were read from a single sample in a study of shared clonotypes between healthy human individuals. TCRdb's table, derived via immunoSEQ multiplex PCR, lists solely in-frame clones and lacks some. The sample consists of over 850,000 clones, more than 75% of them appearing once. The sequenced sample consisted of memory CD4+ T cells from PBMCs. These receptors all stem from a young man in good health. Some clones in this sample may be carry-over from other donors' samples. The CDR3 runs from the conserved cysteine through the conserved F or W. A D gene is named only where the DNA matches it firmly.

v_call	j_call	d_call	cdr3_aa
TRBV30	TRBJ1-1	-	CAWSVGAGDEAFF
TRBV2	TRBJ2-2	TRBD1	CASRGQDYTGELFF
TRBV9	TRBJ2-2	-	CASSAGPTGYAGELFF
TRBV6-1	TRBJ2-2	TRBD1	CASTASGQYTGELFF
TRBV5-1	TRBJ1-4	-	CASSLTAGTNEKLFF
TRBV30	TRBJ2-3	-	CAWSVGADTQYF
TRBV18	TRBJ2-2	-	CASSLFELVYETPGELFF
TRBV4-1	TRBJ2-4	-	CASSPVGSGRAKNIQYF
TRBV18	TRBJ1-1	-	CASSPTMNTEAFF
TRBV2	TRBJ1-4	-	CASSDSYEKLFF
TRBV28	TRBJ2-3	-	CASRLKDTQYF
TRBV5-5	TRBJ2-7	-	CASSFWGLSEEQYF
TRBV30	TRBJ2-2	TRBD1	CAFWTGNTGELFF
TRBV5-1	TRBJ1-2	TRBD1	CASSSPGDRGSGYTF
TRBV29-1	TRBJ2-7	TRBD1	CSVDRAPFDEQYF
TRBV28	TRBJ2-7	-	CASSLRRGEQYF
TRBV29-1	TRBJ2-5	-	CSAHSQGSETQYF